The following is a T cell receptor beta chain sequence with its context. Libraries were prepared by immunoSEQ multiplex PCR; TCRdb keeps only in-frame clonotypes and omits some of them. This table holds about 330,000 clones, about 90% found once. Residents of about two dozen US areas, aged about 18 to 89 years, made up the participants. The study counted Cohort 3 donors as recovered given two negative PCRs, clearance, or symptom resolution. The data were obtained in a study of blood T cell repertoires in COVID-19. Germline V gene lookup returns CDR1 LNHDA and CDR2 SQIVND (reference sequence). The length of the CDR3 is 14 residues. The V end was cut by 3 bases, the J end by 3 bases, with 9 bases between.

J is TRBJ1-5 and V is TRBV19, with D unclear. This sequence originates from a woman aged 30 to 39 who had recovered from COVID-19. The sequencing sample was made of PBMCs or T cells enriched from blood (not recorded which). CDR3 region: CASSMSQLNQPQHF. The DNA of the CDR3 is TGTGCCAGTAGTATGAGTCAACTCAATCAGCCCCAGCATTTT. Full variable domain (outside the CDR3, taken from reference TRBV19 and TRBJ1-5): DGGITQSPKYLFRKEGQNVTLSCEQNLNHDAMYWYRQDPGQGLRLIYYSQIVNDFQKGDIAEGYSVSREKKESFPLTVTSAQKNPTAFYLCASSMSQLNQPQHFGDGTRLSIL.